This TCR beta chain emerged from a study of blood T cells in healthy people across ages. General observations from the study: Compared with aged donors, long-lived donors showed fewer expanded clones, suggesting selection. Leaving the PBMCs unsorted stopped any conclusive comparison of naive versus antigen-experienced cells.

The sample providers were healthy Caucasian people from Russia, aged about 6 to 95. Peripheral blood, about 10 milliliters per donor, was collected. Together with a sample-barcoded 5' primer, a J-beta primer mix was included in a second PCR lasting about 7 to 12 cycles. MiXCR, applied by TCRdb to the 5' RACE reads, yields one record per CDR3 protein. The sample holds roughly 680,000 distinct CDR3 sequences, around 52% seen once. A note on this clonotype: Antigen: not known.

Material: blood. This receptor was obtained from a woman of 80 years or more in good health.

The CDR3 sequence: CASSQTGGLAGELFF. In DNA form, the CDR3 reads TGTGCCAGCAGCCAGACAGGGGGCTTAGCCGGGGAGCTGTTTTTT. The V gene is TRBV7-9, the J gene TRBJ2-2; 10 nucleotides line up with TRBD1. Per germline, CDR1 SEHNR and CDR2 FQNEAQ (reference sequence). The V segment lost 5 bases and the J segment 6 bases; nucleotides outside the gene matches: 6. This CDR3 has 15 amino acids.